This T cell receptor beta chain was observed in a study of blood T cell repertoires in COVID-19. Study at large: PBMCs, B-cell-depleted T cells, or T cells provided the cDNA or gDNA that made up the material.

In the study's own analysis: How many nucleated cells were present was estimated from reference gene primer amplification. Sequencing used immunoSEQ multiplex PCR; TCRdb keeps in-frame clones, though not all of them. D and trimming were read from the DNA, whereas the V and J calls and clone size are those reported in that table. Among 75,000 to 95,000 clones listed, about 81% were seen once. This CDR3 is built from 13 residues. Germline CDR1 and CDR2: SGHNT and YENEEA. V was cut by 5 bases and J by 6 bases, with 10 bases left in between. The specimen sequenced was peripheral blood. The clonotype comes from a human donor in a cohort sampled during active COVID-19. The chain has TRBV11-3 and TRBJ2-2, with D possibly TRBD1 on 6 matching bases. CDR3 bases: TGTGCCAGCAGCCCTACAGGGCCCGGGGAGCTGTTTTTT. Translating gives CASSPTGPGELFF.